This TCR beta chain was captured in a study of neurological immune-mediated disorders. Trimming removed 4 bases at V and 7 bases at J, with 11 bases between. CDR1 is ENHRY and CDR2 is SYGVKD in the germline V gene. The CDR3 is 13 amino acids. Study results and caveats: The multiple sclerosis repertoire cluster was not associated with any clinical or MRI feature, with the authors stating that larger cohorts are needed.

This clonotype was observed at least ten times. Its target is not known. TCRdb re-called the 5' RACE reads through MiXCR, storing one row per CDR3 protein. The repertoire consists of some 60,000 distinct CDR3 sequences, with around 5.2% occurring once and the leading ten covering 3.4%. The origin of this receptor is a woman between 45 and 60 years old with multiple sclerosis. The chain is built from TRBV10-3 and TRBJ2-4; possible D gene TRBD1, 5 bases. The sample was PBMCs. The CDR3 nucleotides are TGTGCCATCAGTGGGGGCGCGACGAACATTCAGTACTTC. Its translation: CAISGGATNIQYF.